The present entry profiles one TCR beta chain with its context. These data come from a study of blood T cell repertoires in COVID-19. Background on the study: COVID-19 samples collected from the United States, Italy and Spain covered acute and convalescent phases.

Source study methods: Scientists estimated how many nucleated cells there were by amplifying reference gene primers. Only in-frame clones appear in the TCRdb table, and some are missing; sequencing was by immunoSEQ multiplex PCR. V and J calls and clone size are as listed in that table; D and trimming were resolved from the DNA. Seen here are around 73,000 clones, about 80% observed once, and the top ten hold 25% to 30%. The CDR3 length is 17 residues. The V and J genes are TRBV21-1 and TRBJ1-5; the tabulated D call, TRBD1, remains unverified against the DNA. TRBV21-1 is shown as a pseudogene. The sequence was collected from a human donor in a cohort sampled during active COVID-19. The sequenced sample consisted of peripheral blood. As DNA, the CDR3 is TGTGCCAGCAGCAAACGGGACAGGGGAGGCAACAATCAGCCCCAGCATTTT. Amino acid sequence: CASSKRDRGGNNQPQHF.